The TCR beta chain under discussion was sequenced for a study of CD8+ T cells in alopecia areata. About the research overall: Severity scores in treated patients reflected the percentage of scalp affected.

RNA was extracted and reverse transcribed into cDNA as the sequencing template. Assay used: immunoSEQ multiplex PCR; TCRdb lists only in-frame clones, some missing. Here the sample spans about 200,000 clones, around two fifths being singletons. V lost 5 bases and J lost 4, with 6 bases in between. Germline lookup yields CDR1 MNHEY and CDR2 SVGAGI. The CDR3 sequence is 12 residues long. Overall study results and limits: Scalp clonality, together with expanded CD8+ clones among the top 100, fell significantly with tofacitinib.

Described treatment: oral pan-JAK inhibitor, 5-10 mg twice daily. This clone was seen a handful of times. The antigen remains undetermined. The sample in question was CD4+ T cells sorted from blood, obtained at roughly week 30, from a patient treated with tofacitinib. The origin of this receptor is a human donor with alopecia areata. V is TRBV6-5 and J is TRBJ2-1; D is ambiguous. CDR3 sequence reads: CASSPRYNEQFF. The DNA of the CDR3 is TGTGCCAGCAGTCCCAGGTACAATGAGCAGTTCTTC.